The sequence of this T cell receptor beta chain was determined in a study of cytomegalovirus exposure and HLA in healthy donors. CDR3 length: 16 residues. Per germline, CDR1 LGHNT and CDR2 FRNRAP. The J segment lost 7 bases and the V segment lost 0 bases, leaving 6 bases of the junction unmatched. The method was immunoSEQ multiplex PCR; TCRdb's version includes in-frame clones alone and lacks a portion of them. The repertoire includes a few hundred thousand clones, over 80% of them detected once, and 11% to 15% sits in the top ten. Whole-study findings and limits: Most observed TCR sequences were rare, whereas some public TCRs were detected in many donors.

In regard to this clone: The antigen is unknown.

It was the approximately 110-subject validation cohort, separate from the roughly 700-subject first cohort, to which the donors belonged. The receptor was derived from a woman aged 25 to 39 in good health and CMV-seropositive. Material: PBMCs. The rearrangement links TRBV12-5 to TRBJ1-4; the match to TRBD1 covers 9 bases. The CDR3 DNA reads as TGTGCTAGTGGTTTGGTAAAGGGGACAGGGTCTGAAAAACTGTTTTTT. The encoded protein is CASGLVKGTGSEKLFF.